These 28 T cell receptor beta chains were all obtained from the same sample, sequenced in a study of CD4 T cells in relation to SARS-CoV-2 and coronaviruses. Unexposed donor CD4+ T cells date from about 2011-2018, before the COVID-19 pandemic. Clones were read by immunoSEQ multiplex PCR, and TCRdb kept only the in-frame ones, dropping some. Of about 65,000 clones listed, about 87% are singletons. Sequencing was performed on memory CD4+ T cells from PBMCs. The receptors shown here come from a human donor in good health.

The chain joins TRBV5-1 to TRBJ2-1; 10 positions match TRBD2. Germline V gene data show CDR1 as SGHRS and CDR2 as YFSETQ. The J segment lost 5 bases and the V segment lost 6 bases, leaving 11 bases of the junction unmatched. This CDR3 is built from 16 residues. The CDR3 DNA sequence: TGCGCCAGCACCGTTAGCGGGGGGACGGGGCACAATGAGCAGTTCTTC. Protein sequence: CASTVSGGTGHNEQFF.

V usage is TRBV10-3 and J usage is TRBJ2-2; TRBD2 matches at 8 bases. CDR3 length equals 17 residues. After removal of 2 bases from V and 2 bases from J, the junction contained 7 bases not matched to a gene. The germline V gene has CDR1 ENHRY and CDR2 SYGVKD. CDR3 bases: TGTGCCATCAGTGAGCCCGGGGCGGGAGGTAACACCGGGGAGCTGTTTTTT. This encodes CAISEPGAGGNTGELFF.

Only one count was recorded for this clone. The chain uses TRBV30 and TRBJ1-1; no clear D. Germline assignment: CDR1 GTSNPN and CDR2 SVGIG (reference sequence). Trimming removed 2 bases at V and 0 bases at J, with 7 bases between. The CDR3 runs 13 residues. In nucleotides, the CDR3 is TGTGCCTGGAGTCAAGATTTGAACACTGAAGCTTTCTTT. Amino acids: CAWSQDLNTEAFF. Together with reference TRBV30 and TRBJ1-1, the CDR3 gives the full variable domain: SQTIHQWPATLVQPVGSPLSLECTVEGTSNPNLYWYRQAAGRGLQLLFYSVGIGQISSEVPQNLSASRPQDRQFILSSKKLLLSDSGFYLCAWSQDLNTEAFFGQGTRLTVV.

This clone was recorded a few times. The V and J genes are TRBV28 and TRBJ1-6; D remains unclear. The V gene lost 6 bases and the J gene lost 10 bases, with 10 bases spanning the gap. The germline V gene encodes CDR1 MDHEN and CDR2 SYDVKM. The CDR3 contains 12 residues. The CDR3 DNA is TGTGCCAGCAGACCGTCGGGGTCACCCCTCCACTTT. Amino acids: CASRPSGSPLHF.

This chain connects TRBV14 to TRBJ2-7; 10 nucleotides line up with TRBD1. This CDR3 has 16 amino acids. Germline-derived CDR1 and CDR2 are SGHDN and FVKESK. Trimming took 1 base from V and 3 from J; bases not matched to a gene: 6. The CDR3 bases are TGTGCCAGCAGCCAAGTGGATGACAGGGGGCTCTACGAGCAGTACTTC. Translated, it gives CASSQVDDRGLYEQYF.

J is TRBJ1-4 and V is TRBV28; D uncertain. The CDR3 runs to 14 residues. CDR1 is MDHEN, CDR2 SYDVKM, per germline. Trimming left V 6 bases short and J 8 bases short, with 16 bases between. CDR3 bases: TGTGCCAGCAGCCCGACCCCCCGCGGAGAAAAACTGTTTTTT. Translated: CASSPTPRGEKLFF. The full variable domain, completed using reference TRBV28 and TRBJ1-4, is DVKVTQSSRYLVKRTGEKVFLECVQDMDHENMFWYRQDPGLGLRLIYFSYDVKMKEKGDIPEGYSVSREKKERFSLILESASTNQTSMYLCASSPTPRGEKLFFGSGTQLSVL.

The rearrangement joins TRBV15 to TRBJ1-6; 7 bases match TRBD1. This CDR3 has 15 amino acids. CDR1 and CDR2 from the germline V gene are LNHNV and YYDKDF (reference sequence). After removal of 1 base from V and 10 bases from J, the junction contained 7 bases not matched to a gene. The CDR3 DNA is TGTGCCACCAGCAGAGTTACAGGGGCGGAATCACCCCTCCACTTT. Translated, it gives CATSRVTGAESPLHF. The variable domain in full, with the rest retrieved from reference TRBV15 and TRBJ1-6, is DAMVIQNPRYQVTQFGKPVTLSCSQTLNHNVMYWYQQKSSQAPKLLFHYYDKDFNNEADTPDNFQSRRPNTSFCFLDIRSPGLGDTAMYLCATSRVTGAESPLHFGNGTRLTVT.

This chain connects TRBV20-1 to TRBJ1-1; D is possibly TRBD1 (6 bases). Trimming left V 3 bases short and J 1 base short, with 15 bases between. CDR3 length equals 15 residues. Germline V gene lookup returns CDR1 DFQATT and CDR2 SNEGSKA (reference sequence). For the CDR3, the DNA is TGCAGTGCTAGTGTCGGGGGCAAGTGGAACACTGAAGCTTTCTTT. Translating gives CSASVGGKWNTEAFF.

CDR3 amino acids: CASSGGTYSGNTIYF. In DNA, the CDR3 is TGTGCCAGTAGTGGCGGGACTTACTCTGGAAACACCATATATTTT. The V call is TRBV19, the J call TRBJ1-3; D may be TRBD1 (5 bases). Trimming removed 5 bases from V and 0 bases from J, with 11 bases in between. The CDR3 length is 15 residues. Germline loops: CDR1 LNHDA, CDR2 SQIVND (reference sequence).

This sequence joins TRBV6-8 and TRBJ2-7; D gene unclear. Germline V gives CDR1 MNHGY, CDR2 SAAAGT. V dropped 6 bases and J dropped 0 bases, with 15 bases sitting between them. The CDR3 has 15 residues. The CDR3 DNA sequence: TGTGCCAGCAGATCTATTGACGGCGGCTCCTACGAGCAGTACTTC. This codes for CASRSIDGGSYEQYF.

The V and J genes are TRBV3-1 (or the pseudogene TRBV3-2) and TRBJ2-5; D might be TRBD1 or TRBD2, each matching 5 bases. Germline CDR1 is LGHDT and CDR2 is YNNKEL (reference sequence). Trimming stripped 0 bases from V and 4 bases from J, with 15 bases between. CDR3 length: 16 residues. The CDR3, as DNA: TGTGCCAGCAGCCAAGACGCCCGAGTGGGGGTAGAGACCCAGTACTTC. Translated: CASSQDARVGVETQYF.

The chain combines TRBV19 with TRBJ2-3; 7 bases are a match to TRBD1. The trim removed 7 bases at V and 0 bases at J, leaving 4 bases unmatched. CDR1 is LNHDA and CDR2 is SQIVND in the germline V gene (reference sequence). The CDR3 runs to 14 residues. CDR3 region: CASNPGGSTDTQYF. CDR3 sequence (DNA): TGTGCCAGTAACCCAGGGGGTAGCACAGATACGCAGTATTTT.

The chain employs TRBV6-2 or TRBV6-3 and TRBJ2-3; no clear D gene. The CDR3 loop spans 14 amino acids. Trimming pared 2 bases from V and 4 bases from J, leaving 10 bases between. Per the germline V gene, CDR1 is MNHEY and CDR2 is SVGEGT. CDR3 sequence: CASSYRVPSDTQYF. The CDR3 DNA is TGTGCCAGCAGTTACCGAGTCCCGTCAGATACGCAGTATTTT.

The V and J genes are TRBV30 and TRBJ1-6; 7 nucleotides align to TRBD1. The germline gives CDR1 GTSNPN, CDR2 SVGIG (reference sequence). Trimming took 5 bases from V and 9 from J; bases not matched to a gene: 7. This CDR3 comprises 13 residues. As DNA, the CDR3 is TGTGCCTGGTCCGACAGGGTGACTTCACCCCTCCACTTT. Encoded protein: CAWSDRVTSPLHF.

This clone was detected a few times. The chain joins TRBV12-3 or TRBV12-4 to TRBJ2-3, with D unclear. This CDR3 region has 13 residues. Trimming pared 4 bases from V and 2 bases from J, leaving 7 bases between. CDR3 sequence reads: CASSSYITDTQYF. CDR3 DNA: TGTGCCAGCAGTTCCTACATCACAGATACGCAGTATTTT.

DNA for the CDR3: TGTGCCAGCAGCTTAGCGGGTCGGCAGGGTTTCCACAATGAGCAGTTCTTC. Translated: CASSLAGRQGFHNEQFF. The chain joins TRBV7-9 to TRBJ2-1, with D possibly being TRBD1 (5 bases). From germline, CDR1 is SEHNR and CDR2 FQNEAQ (reference sequence). The ends were cut back, 0 bases at V and 5 bases at J, with 17 bases in the middle. CDR3 length: 17 residues.

The chain uses TRBV19 and TRBJ1-5; D gene unclear. The V end lost 1 base, the J end lost 6 bases, and 7 bases lay between the germline ends. The CDR3 totals 13 residues. Germline V gene sequence: CDR1 LNHDA, CDR2 SQIVND (reference sequence). CDR3 bases: TGTGCCAGTAGTATAGGAGTTGCTCAGCCCCAGCATTTT. It is translated as CASSIGVAQPQHF.

The CDR3 reads CASSPSQGSTEAFF. CDR3 DNA: TGCGCCAGCAGTCCATCTCAGGGATCAACTGAAGCTTTCTTT. The gene calls are TRBV5-1 and TRBJ1-1; D is possibly TRBD1 (5 bases). V was trimmed by 5 bases and J by 5 bases, leaving 16 bases between them. This CDR3 has 14 residues. In germline, CDR1 is SGHRS, CDR2 YFSETQ.

J is TRBJ1-2 and V is TRBV19; 10 bases match TRBD1. The V segment lost 7 bases and the J segment 3 bases; nucleotides outside the gene matches: 5. The CDR3 has 14 amino acids. From germline, CDR1 is LNHDA and CDR2 SQIVND (reference sequence). In DNA, the CDR3 is TGTGCCAGTACAAGGACAGGGGGTGACTATGGCTACACCTTC. Translated: CASTRTGGDYGYTF.

V is TRBV20-1 and J is TRBJ2-1, with D possibly being TRBD1 (6 bases). The CDR3 totals 11 residues. Germline V gene data show CDR1 as DFQATT and CDR2 as SNEGSKA (reference sequence). Trimming shortened V by 7 bases and J by 3 bases, and 7 bases separated the two germline ends. The CDR3 loop reads CSVGGYNEQFF. In DNA, the CDR3 is TGCAGTGTAGGGGGCTACAATGAGCAGTTCTTC.

V and J are TRBV2 and TRBJ1-2; D is possibly TRBD1 (6 bases). Germline V CDR1 and CDR2: SNHLY, FYNNEI. The CDR3 consists of 14 residues. Trimming left V 6 bases short and J 1 base short, with 12 bases between. CDR3 amino acids: CASRGQYLNYGYTF. For the CDR3, the DNA is TGTGCCAGCAGAGGACAGTATCTTAACTATGGCTACACCTTC.

V gene TRBV10-3 combines with J gene TRBJ2-5, with 11 bases fitting TRBD2. CDR1 ENHRY and CDR2 SYGVKD come from the germline V gene. V trimming: 2 bases; J trimming: 1 base; junction bases outside the gene matches: 0. The CDR3 is made up of 15 amino acids. In DNA form, the CDR3 reads TGTGCCATCAGTGAGCTAGCGGGGGGCCAAGAGACCCAGTACTTC. Translated, it gives CAISELAGGQETQYF.

V usage is TRBV9 and J usage is TRBJ2-7; TRBD1 aligns across 7 bases. The V and J ends lost 4 bases and 6 bases, in that order; junction bases with no gene match: 7. The CDR3 runs 13 residues. The germline V gene encodes CDR1 SGDLS and CDR2 YYNGEE. CDR3 nucleotide sequence: TGTGCCAGCAGCTCTAACGCAGGGGGCGAGCAGTACTTC. It translates to CASSSNAGGEQYF.

This chain joins TRBV7-2 and TRBJ2-3; TRBD2 might be the D (6 bases). This CDR3 has 15 residues. The V gene's germline CDR1 is SGHTA and CDR2 FQGNSA. Trimming removed 2 bases from V and 6 bases from J, with 15 bases in between. The DNA for the CDR3 is TGTGCCAGCAGCTTAATAGCGGCCCTCCCCGATACGCAGTATTTT. Protein: CASSLIAALPDTQYF.

The chain is built from TRBV9 and TRBJ2-5; 8 nucleotides align to TRBD1. The germline V gene encodes CDR1 SGDLS and CDR2 YYNGEE. V shed 4 bases, J shed 2 bases, and the junction held 10 bases outside the gene matches. The CDR3 loop spans 16 amino acids. CDR3: CASSPLTGDLQETQYF. Written as DNA, the CDR3 is TGTGCCAGCAGCCCATTGACAGGGGACCTACAAGAGACCCAGTACTTC.

The chain uses TRBV5-1 and TRBJ2-2, with D maybe TRBD2 (5 bases). The CDR3 contains 14 residues. In germline, CDR1 is SGHRS, CDR2 YFSETQ. V shed 10 bases and J shed 5 bases, with 18 bases lying between them. The CDR3 DNA follows: TGCGCCGTCGGCGGGCGAAGTCAAACCGGGGAGCTGTTTTTT. Amino acids: CAVGGRSQTGELFF. The full variable domain, with the rest looked up from reference TRBV5-1 and TRBJ2-2, is KAGVTQTPRYLIKTRGQQVTLSCSPISGHRSVSWYQQTPGQGLQFLFEYFSETQRNKGNFPGRFSGRQFSNSRSEMNVSTLELGDSALYLCAVGGRSQTGELFFGEGSRLTVL.

The chain links TRBV6-5 to TRBJ1-2, with D maybe TRBD1 (6 bases). The CDR3 length is 13 residues. Trimming pared 2 bases from V and 4 bases from J, leaving 8 bases between. Germline lookup yields CDR1 MNHEY and CDR2 SVGAGI. CDR3 in amino acids: CASSYDRTYGYTF. The CDR3 region has the DNA TGTGCCAGCAGTTACGACAGGACCTATGGCTACACCTTC.

The chain joins TRBV2 to TRBJ1-5; D gene unclear. The CDR3 contains 15 residues. Trimming cost V 2 bases and J 6 bases, with 14 bases left between them. The germline V gene encodes CDR1 SNHLY and CDR2 FYNNEI. CDR3 in amino acids: CASSELRPLGQPQHF. CDR3 nucleotides: TGTGCCAGCAGTGAACTTCGGCCACTTGGTCAGCCCCAGCATTTT.